A single sample is the source of the 9 T cell receptor beta chains below, sequenced in a study of CD8 T cells in ankylosing spondylitis. TCRdb redid the calling of the 5' RACE reads with MiXCR, one entry per CDR3 protein. Of over 600,000 distinct CDR3 sequences listed, around 19% were seen once; the top ten hold around a fifth. Study observations and caveats: The study identified a TCR beta motif of under ten highly homologous variants that appeared characteristic of ankylosing spondylitis blood.

Which antigens these TCRs recognize remains unknown. The sample was blood, either unsorted or a sorted T cell fraction (not recorded which). The receptors were gathered from a male donor with ankylosing spondylitis.

This clonotype has a handful of counts. CDR3 nucleotide sequence: TGTGCCAGCGAAGAGGTCGGGACTAGTCATAAAAAGGCGCAGTTCTTC. It translates to CASEEVGTSHKKAQFF. The V gene is TRBV6-1, the J gene TRBJ2-1; 8 nucleotides line up with TRBD2. This CDR3 comprises 16 residues. Germline V gene lookup returns CDR1 MNHNS and CDR2 SASEGT. The V segment lost 8 bases and the J segment 12 bases; nucleotides outside the gene matches: 21.

This clonotype was counted many times. The V and J genes are TRBV20-1 and TRBJ1-1; D remains unclear. The V end was cut by 6 bases, the J end by 3 bases, with 17 bases between. The germline gives CDR1 DFQATT, CDR2 SNEGSKA (reference sequence). The CDR3 totals 14 residues. The CDR3 protein is CSASTSEAHTEAFF. The DNA of the CDR3 is TGCAGTGCCTCCACCTCCGAAGCTCACACTGAAGCTTTCTTT.

The rearrangement uses TRBV20-1 and TRBJ1-1, with a possible D match to TRBD1 (5 bases). CDR3 length: 13 amino acids. The germline CDR1 and CDR2 sequences are DFQATT and SNEGSKA (reference sequence). V was cut by 6 bases and J by 4 bases, with 15 bases left in between. CDR3 nucleotide sequence: TGCAGTGCGACCAGGGTATCCTCCACTGAAGCTTTCTTT. It specifies CSATRVSSTEAFF.

The chain links TRBV6-1 to TRBJ1-2; 7 nucleotides agree with TRBD1. Unmatched junction bases numbered 3, after V lost 1 base and J lost 4 bases. Germline CDR1 and CDR2: MNHNS and SASEGT. CDR3 length: 14 residues. DNA for the CDR3: TGTGCCAGCAGTGAAGGGGGGGACAGCTATGGCTACACCTTC. This codes for CASSEGGDSYGYTF.

Here the CDR3 reads CASSEEGRETQYF. DNA for the CDR3: TGTGCCAGCAGTGAAGAAGGGAGGGAGACCCAGTACTTC. V and J are TRBV6-1 and TRBJ2-5, with D perhaps TRBD2 (6 bases). The germline V gene encodes CDR1 MNHNS and CDR2 SASEGT. The length of the CDR3 is 13 residues. V dropped 1 base and J dropped 5 bases, with 8 bases sitting between them.

This clonotype was found a few times. V is TRBV30 and J is TRBJ1-2, with D perhaps matching TRBD1 (6 bases). The CDR3 sequence is 12 residues long. Per the germline V gene, CDR1 is GTSNPN and CDR2 is SVGIG (reference sequence). The V gene lost 8 bases and the J gene lost 1 base, with 11 bases spanning the gap. This CDR3 reads CAREGHNYGYTF. The CDR3 bases are TGTGCCCGGGAGGGACATAACTATGGCTACACCTTC.

This clonotype was picked up a small number of times. The CDR3: CASSSSGTGTDTQYF. For the CDR3, the DNA is TGTGCCAGCAGTTCCTCCGGGACAGGGACAGATACGCAGTATTTT. This chain connects TRBV28 to TRBJ2-3, with 9 nucleotides matching TRBD1. After removal of 4 bases from V and 3 bases from J, the junction contained 5 bases not matched to a gene. This CDR3 has 15 amino acids. From germline, CDR1 is MDHEN and CDR2 SYDVKM.

This clonotype was seen more than once but under ten times. The J gene is TRBJ2-2, the V gene TRBV4-2; tentatively, D is TRBD2 (5 bases). The V and J ends lost 4 bases and 0 bases respectively, with 18 bases between them. CDR1 is LGHNA and CDR2 is YNFKEQ in the germline V gene. This CDR3 contains 18 residues. CDR3 nucleotide sequence: TGTGCCAGCAGCCGGACCCTACGCGGGCGAACGAACACCGGGGAGCTGTTTTTT. Residues: CASSRTLRGRTNTGELFF.

The genes are TRBV4-2 and TRBJ1-2, with D possibly TRBD1 on 6 matching bases. The germline V and J ends were trimmed by 5 bases and 4 bases, with 20 bases remaining between them. In germline, CDR1 is LGHNA, CDR2 YNFKEQ. The CDR3 consists of 16 residues. The CDR3 coding sequence is TGTGCCAGCAGCTCTCCCGGGGGGGCGCGGGGCTATGGCTACACCTTC. Its protein product is CASSSPGGARGYGYTF.